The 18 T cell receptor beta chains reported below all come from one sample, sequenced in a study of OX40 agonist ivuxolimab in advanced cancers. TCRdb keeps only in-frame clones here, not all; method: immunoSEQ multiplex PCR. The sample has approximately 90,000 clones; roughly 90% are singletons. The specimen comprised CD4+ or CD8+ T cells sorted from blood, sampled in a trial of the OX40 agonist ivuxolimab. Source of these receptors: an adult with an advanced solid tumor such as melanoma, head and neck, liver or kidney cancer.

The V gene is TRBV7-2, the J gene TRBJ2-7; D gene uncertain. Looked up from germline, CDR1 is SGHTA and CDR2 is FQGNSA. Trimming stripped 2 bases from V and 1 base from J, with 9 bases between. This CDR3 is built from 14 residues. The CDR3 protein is CASSLNSFSYEQYF. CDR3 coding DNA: TGTGCCAGCAGCTTAAATAGCTTTTCCTACGAGCAGTACTTC.

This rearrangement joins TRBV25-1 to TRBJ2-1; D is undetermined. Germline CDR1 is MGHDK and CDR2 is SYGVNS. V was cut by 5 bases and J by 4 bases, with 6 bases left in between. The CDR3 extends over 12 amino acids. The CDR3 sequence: CASSKGYNEQFF. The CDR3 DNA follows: TGTGCCAGCAGTAAGGGTTACAATGAGCAGTTCTTC.

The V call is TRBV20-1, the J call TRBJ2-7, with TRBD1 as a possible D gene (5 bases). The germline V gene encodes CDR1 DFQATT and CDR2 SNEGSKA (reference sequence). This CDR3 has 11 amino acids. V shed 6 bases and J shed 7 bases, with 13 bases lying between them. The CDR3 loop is CSAQGYGEQYF. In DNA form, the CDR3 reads TGCAGTGCCCAGGGATACGGGGAGCAGTACTTC.

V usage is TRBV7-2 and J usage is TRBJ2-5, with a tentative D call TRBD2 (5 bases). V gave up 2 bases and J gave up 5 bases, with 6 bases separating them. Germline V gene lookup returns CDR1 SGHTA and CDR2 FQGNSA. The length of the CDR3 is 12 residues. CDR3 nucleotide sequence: TGTGCCAGCAGCTTATGGGAGGAGACCCAGTACTTC. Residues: CASSLWEETQYF.

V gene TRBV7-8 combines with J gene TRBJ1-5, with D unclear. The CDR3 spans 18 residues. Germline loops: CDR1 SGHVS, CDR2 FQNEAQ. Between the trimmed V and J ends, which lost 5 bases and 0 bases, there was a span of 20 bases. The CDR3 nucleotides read TGTGCCAGCAGCCCTCGTGATTGGGATACGGGTAGCAATCAGCCCCAGCATTTT. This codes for CASSPRDWDTGSNQPQHF.

CDR3 protein: CASSRDRDDIQYF. DNA for the CDR3: TGTGCCAGCTCACGGGACAGGGATGACATTCAGTACTTC. The genes are TRBV18 and TRBJ2-4; TRBD1 matches 9 bases. CDR1 KGHSH and CDR2 LQKENI come from the germline V gene. The V segment lost 4 bases and the J segment 8 bases; nucleotides outside the gene matches: 3. There are 13 residues in the CDR3.

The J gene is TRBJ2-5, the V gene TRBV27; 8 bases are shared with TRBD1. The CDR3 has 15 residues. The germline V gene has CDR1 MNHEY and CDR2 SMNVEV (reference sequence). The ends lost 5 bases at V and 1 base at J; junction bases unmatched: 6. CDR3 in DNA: TGTGCCAGCAGTCCCCGGGACAGGTCCCAAGAGACCCAGTACTTC. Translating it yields CASSPRDRSQETQYF.

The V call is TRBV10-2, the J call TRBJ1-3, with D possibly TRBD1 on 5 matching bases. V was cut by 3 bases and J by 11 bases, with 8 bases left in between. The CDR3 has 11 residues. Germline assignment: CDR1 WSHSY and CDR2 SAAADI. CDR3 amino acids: CASSEWGSIYF. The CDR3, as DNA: TGCGCCAGCAGTGAATGGGGGTCCATATATTTT.

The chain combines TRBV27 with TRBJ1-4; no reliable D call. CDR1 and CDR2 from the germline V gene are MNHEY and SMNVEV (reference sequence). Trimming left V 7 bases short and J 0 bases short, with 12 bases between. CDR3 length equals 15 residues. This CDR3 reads CASMRQIATNEKLFF. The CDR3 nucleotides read TGTGCCAGCATGCGGCAGATTGCAACTAATGAAAAACTGTTTTTT.

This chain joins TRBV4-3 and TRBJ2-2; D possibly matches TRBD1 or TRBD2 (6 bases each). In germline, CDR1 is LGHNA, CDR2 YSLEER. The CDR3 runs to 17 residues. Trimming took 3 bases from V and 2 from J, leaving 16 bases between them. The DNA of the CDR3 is TGCGCCAGCAGCCAGGGGGGCCGGGGATTCAACACCGGGGAGCTGTTTTTT. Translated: CASSQGGRGFNTGELFF.

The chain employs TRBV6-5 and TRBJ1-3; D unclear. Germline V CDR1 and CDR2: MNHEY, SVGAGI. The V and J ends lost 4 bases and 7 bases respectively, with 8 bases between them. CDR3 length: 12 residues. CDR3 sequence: CASSSLGNTIYF. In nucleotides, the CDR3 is TGTGCCAGCAGTTCTCTAGGGAACACCATATATTTT.

CDR3 DNA: TGTGCCAGCAGCTTAGATCAATCCGCTAACTATGGCTACACCTTC. Translating it yields CASSLDQSANYGYTF. The chain recombines TRBV11-2 with TRBJ1-2; D unclear. CDR3 size: 15 residues. Germline V lookup: CDR1 SGHAT, CDR2 FQNNGV. V was clipped by 0 bases and J by 0 bases, with 8 bases between them.

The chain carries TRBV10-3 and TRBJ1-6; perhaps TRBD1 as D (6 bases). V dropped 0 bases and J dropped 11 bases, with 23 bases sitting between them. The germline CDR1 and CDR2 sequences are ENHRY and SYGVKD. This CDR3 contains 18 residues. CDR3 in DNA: TGTGCCATCAGTGAGTCGACTCGGGGGGCGCGGGAATCAACACCCCTCCACTTT. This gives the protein CAISESTRGARESTPLHF.

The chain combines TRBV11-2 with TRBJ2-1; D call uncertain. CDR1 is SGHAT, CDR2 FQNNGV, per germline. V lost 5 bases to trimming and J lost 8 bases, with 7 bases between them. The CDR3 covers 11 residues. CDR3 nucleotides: TGTGCCAGCAGCCACTATTATGAGCAGTTCTTC. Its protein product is CASSHYYEQFF.

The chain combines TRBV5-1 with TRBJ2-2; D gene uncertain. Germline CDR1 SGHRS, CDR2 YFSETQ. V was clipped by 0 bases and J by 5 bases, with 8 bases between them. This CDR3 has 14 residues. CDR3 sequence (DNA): TGCGCCAGCAGCTTGGAGGTGGGGACCGGGGAGCTGTTTTTT. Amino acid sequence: CASSLEVGTGELFF.

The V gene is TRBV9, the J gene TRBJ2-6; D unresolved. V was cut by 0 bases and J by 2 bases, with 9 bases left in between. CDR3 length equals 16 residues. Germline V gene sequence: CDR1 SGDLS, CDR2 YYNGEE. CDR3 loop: CASSVARQAGANVLTF. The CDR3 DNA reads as TGTGCCAGCAGCGTAGCTCGCCAGGCTGGGGCCAACGTCCTGACTTTC.

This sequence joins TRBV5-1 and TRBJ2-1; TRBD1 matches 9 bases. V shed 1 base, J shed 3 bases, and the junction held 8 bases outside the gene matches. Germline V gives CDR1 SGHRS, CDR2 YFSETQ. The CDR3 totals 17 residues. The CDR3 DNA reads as TGCGCCAGCAGCTTGCCGGGACAGGGATCCCTCTACAATGAGCAGTTCTTC. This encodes CASSLPGQGSLYNEQFF.

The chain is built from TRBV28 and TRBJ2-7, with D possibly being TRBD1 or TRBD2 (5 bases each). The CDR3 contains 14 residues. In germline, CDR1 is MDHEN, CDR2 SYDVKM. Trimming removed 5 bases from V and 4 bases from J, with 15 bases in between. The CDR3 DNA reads TGTGCCAGCAGTCGGGGCGACGCCGTATACGAGCAGTACTTC. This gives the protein CASSRGDAVYEQYF.